The 16 T cell receptor beta chains in this list originate from one sample, sequenced in a study of T-cell reconstitution after alpha-beta-depleted transplantation in children. The TCRbeta library incorporated unique molecular identifiers. A single record per CDR3 protein comes from TCRdb applying MiXCR to the PCR reads. The sample contains 500,000 to 750,000 distinct CDR3 sequences, about a quarter of which appear only once. The specimen comprised PBMCs, sampled before TCRalphabeta/CD19-depleted stem cell transplant. The receptors were gathered from a boy under three years old with Wiskott-Aldrich syndrome, due to receive a stem cell transplant.

The rearrangement joins TRBV27 to TRBJ2-2; D is unclear. Germline CDR1 MNHEY, CDR2 SMNVEV (reference sequence). V was trimmed by 1 base and J by 6 bases, leaving 6 bases between them. The CDR3 length is 13 residues. The CDR3 DNA follows: TGTGCCAGCAGTTTATTAAACGCCGGGGAGCTGTTTTTT. Translated, it gives CASSLLNAGELFF.

This clonotype came up many times. The rearrangement uses TRBV20-1 and TRBJ2-4; 7 positions agree with TRBD1. The germline gives CDR1 DFQATT, CDR2 SNEGSKA (reference sequence). This CDR3 spans 14 amino acids. V lost 2 bases to trimming and J lost 0 bases; unmatched junction nucleotides: 1. CDR3 DNA sequence: TGCAGTGCTAGACAGGGGGTAGCCAAAAACATTCAGTACTTC. Its protein product is CSARQGVAKNIQYF.

The gene calls are TRBV28 and TRBJ2-1, with 10 bases that match TRBD2. V shed 7 bases, J shed 10 bases, and the junction held 13 bases outside the gene matches. The CDR3 is 15 amino acids. The germline CDR1 and CDR2 sequences are MDHEN and SYDVKM. The CDR3 loop reads CASIQSQREGREQFF. The DNA of the CDR3 is TGTGCCAGCATCCAAAGCCAGCGGGAGGGTAGAGAGCAGTTCTTC.

The chain employs TRBV28 and TRBJ2-7; tentatively, D is TRBD2 (6 bases). Germline CDR1 is MDHEN and CDR2 is SYDVKM. Trimming stripped 1 base from V and 7 bases from J, with 20 bases between. CDR3 size: 16 residues. The CDR3, as DNA: TGTGCCAGCAGTTTATTCATCGGAGGGGAGTCGGCGGAGCAGTACTTC. It specifies CASSLFIGGESAEQYF.

The chain uses TRBV5-4 and TRBJ2-1, with TRBD2 matching 14 bases. Germline lookup yields CDR1 SGHNT and CDR2 YYREEE (reference sequence). J gave up 9 bases and V 0 bases, and 8 bases lay outside the gene matches. This CDR3 spans 17 amino acids. The CDR3 bases are TGTGCCAGCAGCTTGGATGAATTGGGACTAGCGGGAGCTGAGCAGTTCTTC. As protein: CASSLDELGLAGAEQFF.

The rearrangement joins TRBV7-6 to TRBJ2-2; TRBD1 matches at 10 bases. Germline CDR1 and CDR2: SGHVS and FNYEAQ. The CDR3 totals 15 residues. V lost 3 bases, J lost 4 bases, and 2 bases stayed unmatched. CDR3: CASSFWTGGTGELFF. The CDR3 DNA sequence: TGTGCCAGCAGCTTTTGGACAGGGGGCACCGGGGAGCTGTTTTTT.

This clonotype was seen just once. The V call is TRBV29-1, the J call TRBJ2-4; 7 bases are a match to TRBD1. The ends lost 7 bases at V and 2 bases at J; junction bases unmatched: 8. This CDR3 comprises 14 residues. CDR1 SQVTM and CDR2 ANQGSEA come from the germline V gene. The CDR3 coding sequence is TGCAGCGCAAAACAGGGGATGTCCAAAAACATTCAGTACTTC. This translates into CSAKQGMSKNIQYF. Complete variable domain (other parts from reference TRBV29-1 and TRBJ2-4): SAVISQKPSRDICQRGTSLTIQCQVDSQVTMMFWYRQQPGQSLTLIATANQGSEATYESGFVIDKFPISRPNLTFSTLTVSNMSPEDSSIYLCSAKQGMSKNIQYFGAGTRLSVL.

In this sample, this clonotype turned up a few times. The chain recombines TRBV29-1 with TRBJ2-1; tentatively, D is TRBD2 (5 bases). The V and J ends lost 7 bases and 7 bases respectively, with 14 bases between them. This CDR3 comprises 12 residues. The germline gives CDR1 SQVTM, CDR2 ANQGSEA. CDR3 coding DNA: TGCAGCGGACTGGACTTAGTGAATGAGCAGTTCTTC. It encodes CSGLDLVNEQFF.

This sequence joins TRBV5-1 and TRBJ2-2; D is possibly TRBD1 or TRBD2 (5 bases each). V was trimmed by 4 bases and J by 1 base, leaving 14 bases between them. Germline assignment: CDR1 SGHRS and CDR2 YFSETQ. This CDR3 contains 16 residues. CDR3 region: CASSQLGTGNTGELFF. The CDR3 DNA reads TGCGCCAGCAGCCAACTCGGGACGGGGAACACCGGGGAGCTGTTTTTT.

This clonotype was found a few times. The rearrangement uses TRBV30 and TRBJ2-7; D is unresolved. The V and J ends lost 3 bases and 4 bases respectively, with 10 bases between them. CDR3 length equals 12 residues. The V gene's germline CDR1 is GTSNPN and CDR2 SVGIG (reference sequence). The CDR3 nucleotides are TGTGCCTGGAGGAAGTCCGTATACGAGCAGTACTTC. As protein: CAWRKSVYEQYF.

The gene calls are TRBV7-9 and TRBJ1-3; possible D gene TRBD1, 5 bases. Germline CDR1 is SEHNR and CDR2 is FQNEAQ (reference sequence). CDR3 size: 17 residues. Trimming stripped 5 bases from V and 0 bases from J, with 17 bases between. DNA of the CDR3: TGTGCCAGCAGCCCTAGCTCCCTCAGGGCCTCTGGAAACACCATATATTTT. It is translated as CASSPSSLRASGNTIYF.

In nucleotides, the CDR3 is TGCAGCGTTGAATCTAGCACAGATACGCAGTATTTT. Its protein product is CSVESSTDTQYF. This chain joins TRBV29-1 and TRBJ2-3; D unclear. V shed 2 bases and J shed 0 bases, with 3 bases lying between them. The CDR3 consists of 12 residues. Germline V gives CDR1 SQVTM, CDR2 ANQGSEA.

This clonotype occurred a few times. The chain is built from TRBV15 and TRBJ2-1; TRBD2 agrees at 9 bases. Germline-derived CDR1 and CDR2 are LNHNV and YYDKDF (reference sequence). V trimming: 6 bases; J trimming: 2 bases; junction bases outside the gene matches: 5. This CDR3 has 15 amino acids. CDR3: CATRGSSGAYNEQFF. The CDR3 coding sequence is TGTGCCACCAGGGGGTCTAGCGGGGCCTACAATGAGCAGTTCTTC.

This clonotype was observed at least ten times. V usage is TRBV3-1 and J usage is TRBJ2-5; D is unclear. Per germline, CDR1 LGHDT and CDR2 YNNKEL (reference sequence). V lost 0 bases and J lost 4, with 0 bases in between. The CDR3 covers 11 residues. The CDR3 DNA sequence: TGTGCCAGCAGCCAAGAAGAGACCCAGTACTTC. Amino acid sequence: CASSQEETQYF.

This clonotype was counted only a few times. The chain links TRBV5-1 to TRBJ2-1, with D tentatively TRBD1 (6 bases). From germline, CDR1 is SGHRS and CDR2 YFSETQ. V shed 4 bases and J shed 4 bases, with 12 bases lying between them. The CDR3 is made up of 14 amino acids. This CDR3 reads CASSINRAYNEQFF. The CDR3 DNA reads TGCGCCAGCAGCATCAACAGGGCTTACAATGAGCAGTTCTTC.

This rearrangement joins TRBV12-3 or TRBV12-4 to TRBJ2-6; the D gene is possibly TRBD1 (5 bases). V gave up 5 bases and J gave up 0 bases, with 14 bases separating them. This CDR3 has 17 residues. CDR3 DNA: TGTGCCAGCAGTCGACAGACCCTCAGCTCTGGGGCCAACGTCCTGACTTTC. Protein: CASSRQTLSSGANVLTF.